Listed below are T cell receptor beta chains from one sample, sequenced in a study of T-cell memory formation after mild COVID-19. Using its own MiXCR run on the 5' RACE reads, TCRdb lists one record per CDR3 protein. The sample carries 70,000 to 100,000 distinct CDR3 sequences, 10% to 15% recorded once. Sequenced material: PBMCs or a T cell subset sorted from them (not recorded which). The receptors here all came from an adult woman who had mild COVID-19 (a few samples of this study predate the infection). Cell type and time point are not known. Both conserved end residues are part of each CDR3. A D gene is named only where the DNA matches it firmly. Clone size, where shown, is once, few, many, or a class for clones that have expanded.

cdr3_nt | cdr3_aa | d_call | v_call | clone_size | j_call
TGTGCCAGCAGTGAAGCGCCCGGGCCAGCCTACGAGCAGTACTTC | CASSEAPGPAYEQYF | NA | TRBV2 | few | TRBJ2-7
TGTGCCAGCAGCTTAAACCCTAGCGGGGTAGGTGCAGATACGCAGTATTTT | CASSLNPSGVGADTQYF | TRBD2 | TRBV7-3 | many | TRBJ2-3
TGTGCCAGCAGCCTAGACAGCGAGCAGTACTTC | CASSLDSEQYF | NA | TRBV6-6 | few | TRBJ2-7
TGTGCCAGCACCGAGGACAGGAGTCCCTACGAGCAGTACTTC | CASTEDRSPYEQYF | TRBD1 | TRBV5-4 | few | TRBJ2-7
TGTGCCAGCAGTCCTAGCGGTTTTACCTACGAGCAGTACTTC | CASSPSGFTYEQYF | TRBD2 | TRBV6-5 | many | TRBJ2-7
TGCGCCAGCAGCCAAGTGGGACAACCCGTCCTGTTTTTT | CASSQVGQPVLFF | NA | TRBV4-1 | few | TRBJ2-2
TGTGCCAGCAGCTTAGGGGGGACTAGCGGGTTATATGAGCAGTTCTTC | CASSLGGTSGLYEQFF | TRBD2 | TRBV12-3/TRBV12-4 | few | TRBJ2-1
TGCAGTGCGGCCGGGACTAGACCCTTCAATGAGCAGTTCTTC | CSAAGTRPFNEQFF | TRBD2 | TRBV20-1 | few | TRBJ2-1
TGTGCCAGCAGTTTATTCCGAGCGAATGGCTACACCTTC | CASSLFRANGYTF | NA | TRBV12-3/TRBV12-4 | few | TRBJ1-2
TGTGCCAGCAGTTTATCGGGGGGGTATAGCAATCAGCCCCAGCATTTT | CASSLSGGYSNQPQHF | NA | TRBV27 | NA | TRBJ1-5
TGTGCCAGCAGCTTAGCCTTGACTAGCGGGAGCTATCTAAGCTCCTACAATGAGCAGTTCTTC | CASSLALTSGSYLSSYNEQFF | TRBD2 | TRBV7-6 | many | TRBJ2-1
TGTGCCAGCAGTCCCCCCCCGACAGGGGTAGGGACCCAGTACTTC | CASSPPPTGVGTQYF | TRBD1 | TRBV27 | NA | TRBJ2-5
TGCGCCAGCAGCCAAGGGAGGGAATCCTACAATGAGCAGTTCTTC | CASSQGRESYNEQFF | NA | TRBV4-3 | NA | TRBJ2-1
TGTGCCAGCAGCGCCTCGGCTTCGGATGGCTACACCTTC | CASSASASDGYTF | NA | TRBV7-9 | NA | TRBJ1-2
TGTGCCAGCAGCTCCGGACTAGCGGGGGAAGAGACCCAGTACTTC | CASSSGLAGEETQYF | TRBD2 | TRBV13 | few | TRBJ2-5
TGTGCCACCAGTGATTATCGGACAGAAAAACCCTACGAGCAGTACTTC | CATSDYRTEKPYEQYF | NA | TRBV24-1 | NA | TRBJ2-7
TGCAGTGCTAGAGAGGGACTAGCGGGGACCCTACGATACACAGATACGCAGTATTTT | CSAREGLAGTLRYTDTQYF | TRBD2 | TRBV20-1 | many | TRBJ2-3
TGCGCCAGCAGCTTGGTAGGGGTTGACGGGGAGCTGTTTTTT | CASSLVGVDGELFF | NA | TRBV5-1 | few | TRBJ2-2
TGTGCCAGCAGCTTGGTCTATCTCGACGAGCAGTACTTC | CASSLVYLDEQYF | NA | TRBV5-6 | few | TRBJ2-7
TGTGCCAGCAGTCCGGGGGGGTTCTTTGGCTACACCTTC | CASSPGGFFGYTF | NA | TRBV12-3/TRBV12-4 | few | TRBJ1-2
TGTGCCAGTTTGGTGGGAGTAAGGAATGAGCAGTTCTTC | CASLVGVRNEQFF | NA | TRBV19 | few | TRBJ2-1
TGTGCTAGCAGCTTATACAGGGAACCGGGCGCGGATGAGCAGTTCTTC | CASSLYREPGADEQFF | NA | TRBV7-7 | NA | TRBJ2-1
TGTGCCAGCAGTTTATTCTTTAGCGGGGGGCCGGGAGATACGCAGTATTTT | CASSLFFSGGPGDTQYF | TRBD2 | TRBV12-3/TRBV12-4 | few | TRBJ2-3
TGCGCCAGCAGCTTCCGACAGGGGCTGAACACTGAAGCTTTCTTT | CASSFRQGLNTEAFF | TRBD1 | TRBV5-1 | NA | TRBJ1-1
TGCGCCAGCAGCCCTTGGGAGGGAAGTGGAAACACCATATATTTT | CASSPWEGSGNTIYF | NA | TRBV5-1 | NA | TRBJ1-3
TGTGCCAGCAGCTTAGACCGGACAGGGTTGCAAGAGACCCAGTACTTC | CASSLDRTGLQETQYF | TRBD1 | TRBV7-9 | many | TRBJ2-5
TGTGCCAGCAGAGGGACTGATGGGGGCATCGATGAAAAACTGTTTTTT | CASRGTDGGIDEKLFF | NA | TRBV6-5 | few | TRBJ1-4
TGCAGTGCTAGAGATCAAGGGAGCCTCAACTATGGCTACACCTTC | CSARDQGSLNYGYTF | NA | TRBV20-1 | few | TRBJ1-2
TGTGCCAGCAGTACCGAGGCCCTAGCGGGAGGGCCAATGTACGAGCAGTACTTC | CASSTEALAGGPMYEQYF | TRBD2 | TRBV11-3 | NA | TRBJ2-7
TGTGCCAGCAGCTTGGCGGACAGGCCCGGCTACACCTTC | CASSLADRPGYTF | TRBD1 | TRBV5-6 | NA | TRBJ1-2
TGCGCCAGCAGCCTGGGGACAGGGGCGATCCTCTATGGCTACACCTTC | CASSLGTGAILYGYTF | TRBD1 | TRBV4-3 | few | TRBJ1-2
TGTGCCAGCAGAAAGAACGGACAGTTAGGTGCAGATACGCAGTATTTT | CASRKNGQLGADTQYF | NA | TRBV2 | few | TRBJ2-3
TGCGCCAGCAGCTTGGCAGGACAGGGTAGAGAGACCCAGTACTTC | CASSLAGQGRETQYF | TRBD1 | TRBV5-1 | few | TRBJ2-5
TGCAGTGCTATTCCTCTTAGCGGGACTAGCGGGCCTTACGAGCAGTACTTC | CSAIPLSGTSGPYEQYF | TRBD2 | TRBV20-1 | many | TRBJ2-7
TGTGCCAGCAGCTCTCCTTATAATTCACCCCTCCACTTT | CASSSPYNSPLHF | NA | TRBV7-9 | NA | TRBJ1-6
TGCAGTGCTAGAACAGCATCCCACGAGCAGTACTTC | CSARTASHEQYF | NA | TRBV20-1 | few | TRBJ2-7
TGCAGCGTTGTTGGGGGGGGCAGCGACCAAGAGACCCAGTACTTC | CSVVGGGSDQETQYF | NA | TRBV29-1 | many | TRBJ2-5
TGTGCCAGCAGCCCGGGACTCCTCGAGGTCAATGAGCAGTTCTTC | CASSPGLLEVNEQFF | NA | TRBV3-1 | NA | TRBJ2-1
TGTGCCAGCACTCTGGTCTTTTTGACTGAAGCTTTCTTT | CASTLVFLTEAFF | NA | TRBV12-3/TRBV12-4 | NA | TRBJ1-1
TGCAGCGTTATTCCGGGACAGGAGAACACCGGGGAGCTGTTTTTT | CSVIPGQENTGELFF | TRBD1 | TRBV29-1 | few | TRBJ2-2
TGTGCCAGCAGCTTGAGCGGGGCGGCTTCAGATACGCAGTATTTT | CASSLSGAASDTQYF | TRBD2 | TRBV7-3 | many | TRBJ2-3
TGTGCCAGCAGCTCCCGGGCAGATAACACCGGGGAGCTGTTTTTT | CASSSRADNTGELFF | NA | TRBV13 | many | TRBJ2-2
TGTGCCACCAGCAGAGATATTATCATCGGGAGGGGCTACGAGCAGTACTTC | CATSRDIIIGRGYEQYF | TRBD2 | TRBV15 | NA | TRBJ2-7
TGTGCCAGCAGCGCCGGACTAGCGGGAAGAGACAATGAGCAGTTCTTC | CASSAGLAGRDNEQFF | TRBD2 | TRBV9 | few | TRBJ2-1
TGTGCCAGCAGCTCTAGCGGGGGCTCCTACGAGCAGTACTTC | CASSSSGGSYEQYF | TRBD2 | TRBV7-9 | many | TRBJ2-7
TGTGCCACCAGCACGGGACTAGCGCGGGGTGAGCAGTTCTTC | CATSTGLARGEQFF | TRBD2 | TRBV15 | NA | TRBJ2-1
TGTGCCAGCAGCTTCGGGGCGGGCTATGGCTACACCTTC | CASSFGAGYGYTF | NA | TRBV7-6 | few | TRBJ1-2
TGTGCCAGCAGCCAGCCGGAGACTGCACTGGGTGAGCAGTACTTC | CASSQPETALGEQYF | NA | TRBV4-2 | NA | TRBJ2-7
TGTGCCAGCAGCTCGAGCGGGGGGCACGCAGATACGCAGTATTTT | CASSSSGGHADTQYF | TRBD2 | TRBV7-3 | NA | TRBJ2-3
TGTGCCACCAGCACGGGACAGGGACATCAGCCCCAGCATTTT | CATSTGQGHQPQHF | TRBD1 | TRBV15 | few | TRBJ1-5
TGTGCCAGCAGTTCACTCCGGGACTTGGGGCCCTACGAGCAGTACTTC | CASSSLRDLGPYEQYF | NA | TRBV28 | NA | TRBJ2-7
TGTGCCAGCAGCCGATCGGTTGGGGACACCGGGGAGCTGTTTTTT | CASSRSVGDTGELFF | NA | TRBV7-8 | NA | TRBJ2-2
TGTGCCAGCAGCACAGGGGGCGAATCAGGACAGCCCCAGCATTTT | CASSTGGESGQPQHF | TRBD1 | TRBV5-6 | many | TRBJ1-5
TGTGCCAGCAGCTTTACGAGCCGGAATAGCAATCAGCCCCAGCATTTT | CASSFTSRNSNQPQHF | NA | TRBV7-9 | NA | TRBJ1-5
TGTGCCAGCAGGAACAACTGGTCGGGGTCCCTCACAGATACGCAGTATTTT | CASRNNWSGSLTDTQYF | NA | TRBV2 | few | TRBJ2-3